The subject of this entry is one T cell receptor (beta chain). Germline-derived CDR1 and CDR2 are SGHNT and YENEEA. The germline V and J ends were trimmed by 5 bases and 5 bases, with 12 bases remaining between them. The CDR3 consists of 14 residues. This sample stems from a study of blood T cell repertoires in COVID-19. Overall study context: Some COVID-19 samples were acute and others convalescent; all came from the United States, Italy and Spain. The cDNA or gDNA used as material had been derived from T cells, B-cell-depleted T cells, or PBMCs.

In the source study's methods: From reference gene primer amplification, estimates of nucleated cell counts were derived. Assay: immunoSEQ multiplex PCR; the TCRdb copy retains only in-frame clones and omits some. V and J calls and clone size come straight from that table; D and trimming were deduced from the DNA. Of some 200,000 clones listed, roughly 80% are singletons. The source of this sequence is a woman in her 70s with acute or convalescent COVID-19. This chain connects TRBV11-3 to TRBJ2-2, with a weak D call TRBD2 (6 bases). The sample taken for sequencing was peripheral blood. In DNA form, the CDR3 reads TGTGCCAGCAGCGCAACGGCGGGGACCGGGGAGCTGTTTTTT. It translates to CASSATAGTGELFF.